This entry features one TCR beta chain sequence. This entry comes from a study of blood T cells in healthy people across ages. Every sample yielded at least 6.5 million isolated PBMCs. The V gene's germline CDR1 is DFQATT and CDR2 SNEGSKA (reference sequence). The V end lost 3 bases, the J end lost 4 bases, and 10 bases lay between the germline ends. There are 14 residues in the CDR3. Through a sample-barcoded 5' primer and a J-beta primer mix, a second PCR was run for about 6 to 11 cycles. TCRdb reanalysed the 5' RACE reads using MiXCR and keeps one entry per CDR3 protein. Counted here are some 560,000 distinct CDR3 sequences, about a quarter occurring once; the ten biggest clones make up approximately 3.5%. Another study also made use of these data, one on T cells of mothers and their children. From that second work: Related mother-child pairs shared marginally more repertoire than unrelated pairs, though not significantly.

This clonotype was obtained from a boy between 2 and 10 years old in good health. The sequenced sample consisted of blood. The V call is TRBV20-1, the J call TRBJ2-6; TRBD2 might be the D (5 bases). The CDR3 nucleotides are TGCAGTGCTAGTTCGGGGTACGGGGCCAACGTCCTGACTTTC. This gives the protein CSASSGYGANVLTF.